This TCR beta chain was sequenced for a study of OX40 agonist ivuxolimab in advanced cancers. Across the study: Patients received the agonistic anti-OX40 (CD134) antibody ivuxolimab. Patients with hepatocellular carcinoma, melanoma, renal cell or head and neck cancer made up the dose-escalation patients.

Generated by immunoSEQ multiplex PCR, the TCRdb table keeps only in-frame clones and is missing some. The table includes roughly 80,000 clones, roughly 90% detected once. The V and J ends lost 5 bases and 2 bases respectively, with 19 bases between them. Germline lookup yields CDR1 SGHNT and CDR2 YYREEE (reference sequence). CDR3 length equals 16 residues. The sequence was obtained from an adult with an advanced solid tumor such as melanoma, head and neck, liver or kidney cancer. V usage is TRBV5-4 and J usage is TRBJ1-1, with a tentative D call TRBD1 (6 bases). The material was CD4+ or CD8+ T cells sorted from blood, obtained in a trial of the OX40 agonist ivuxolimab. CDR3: CASRKDSTISNTEAFF. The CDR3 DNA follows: TGTGCCAGCAGAAAGGACAGTACTATAAGTAACACTGAAGCTTTCTTT. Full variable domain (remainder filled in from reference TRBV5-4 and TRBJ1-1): ETGVTQSPTHLIKTRGQQVTLRCSSQSGHNTVSWYQQALGQGPQFIFQYYREEENGRGNFPPRFSGLQFPNYSSELNVNALELDDSALYLCASRKDSTISNTEAFFGQGTRLTVV.